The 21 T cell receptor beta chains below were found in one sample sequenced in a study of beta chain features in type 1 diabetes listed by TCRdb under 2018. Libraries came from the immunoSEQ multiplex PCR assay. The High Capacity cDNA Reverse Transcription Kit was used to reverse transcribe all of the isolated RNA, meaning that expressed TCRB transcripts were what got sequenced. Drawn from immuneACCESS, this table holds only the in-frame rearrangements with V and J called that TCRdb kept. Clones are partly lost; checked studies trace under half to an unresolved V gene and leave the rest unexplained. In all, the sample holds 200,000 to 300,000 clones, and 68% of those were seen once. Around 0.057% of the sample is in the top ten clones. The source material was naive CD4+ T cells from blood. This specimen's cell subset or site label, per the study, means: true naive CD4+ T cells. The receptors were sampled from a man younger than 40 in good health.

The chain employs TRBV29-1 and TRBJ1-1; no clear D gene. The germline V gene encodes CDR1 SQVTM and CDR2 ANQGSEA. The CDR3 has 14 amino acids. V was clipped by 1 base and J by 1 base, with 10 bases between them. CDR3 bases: TGCAGCGTTGAAGGGCCAGGAGCGAACACTGAAGCTTTCTTT. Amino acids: CSVEGPGANTEAFF.

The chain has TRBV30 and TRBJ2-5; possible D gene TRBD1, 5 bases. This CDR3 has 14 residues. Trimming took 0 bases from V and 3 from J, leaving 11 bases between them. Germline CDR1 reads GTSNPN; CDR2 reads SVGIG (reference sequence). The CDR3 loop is CAWSVSRAKETQYF. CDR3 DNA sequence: TGTGCCTGGAGTGTAAGCAGGGCAAAAGAGACCCAGTACTTC. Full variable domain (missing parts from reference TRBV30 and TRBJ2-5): SQTIHQWPATLVQPVGSPLSLECTVEGTSNPNLYWYRQAAGRGLQLLFYSVGIGQISSEVPQNLSASRPQDRQFILSSKKLLLSDSGFYLCAWSVSRAKETQYFGPGTRLLVL.

The CDR3, as DNA: TGTGCCAGCAGCTTCGGGACAGGGAAAGAGACCCAGTACTTC. It is translated as CASSFGTGKETQYF. The chain joins TRBV11-2 to TRBJ2-5, with 9 bases matching TRBD1. The CDR3 contains 14 residues. The ends lost 3 bases at V and 3 bases at J; junction bases unmatched: 2. CDR1 is SGHAT, CDR2 FQNNGV, per germline.

CDR3 bases: TGTGCCAGCAGTTACTTGGAGACCCAGTACTTC. Amino acid sequence: CASSYLETQYF. The chain uses TRBV6-6 and TRBJ2-5; no clear D. CDR3 length equals 11 residues. Germline-derived CDR1 and CDR2 are MNHNY and SVGAGI (reference sequence). Trimming stripped 1 base from V and 5 bases from J, with 2 bases between.

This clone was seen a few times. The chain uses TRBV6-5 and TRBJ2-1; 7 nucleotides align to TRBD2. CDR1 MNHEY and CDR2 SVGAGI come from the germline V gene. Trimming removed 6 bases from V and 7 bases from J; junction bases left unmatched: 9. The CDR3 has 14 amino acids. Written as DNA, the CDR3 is TGTGCCAGCAGCCAGCTCGGGACTACTAATGAGCAGTTCTTC. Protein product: CASSQLGTTNEQFF.

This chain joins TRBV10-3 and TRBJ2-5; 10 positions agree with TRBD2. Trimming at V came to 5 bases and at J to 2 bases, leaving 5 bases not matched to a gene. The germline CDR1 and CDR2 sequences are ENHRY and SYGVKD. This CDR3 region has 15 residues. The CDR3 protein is CAISPRTSGQETQYF. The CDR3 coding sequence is TGTGCCATCAGTCCCCGGACTAGCGGACAAGAGACCCAGTACTTC.

The CDR3 region has the DNA TGTGCCAGCAGCCCCCGACTAGCGGCTTACAATGAGCAGTTCTTC. Its protein product is CASSPRLAAYNEQFF. This chain links TRBV7-2 with TRBJ2-1; 9 bases map to TRBD2. The CDR3 is 15 amino acids. Unmatched junction bases numbered 6, after V lost 5 bases and J lost 4 bases. Germline lookup yields CDR1 SGHTA and CDR2 FQGNSA. Drawing the rest from reference TRBV7-2 and TRBJ2-1, the complete variable domain is GAGVSQSPSNKVTEKGKDVELRCDPISGHTALYWYRQSLGQGLEFLIYFQGNSAPDKSGLPSDRFSAERTGGSVSTLTIQRTQQEDSAVYLCASSPRLAAYNEQFFGPGTRLTVL.

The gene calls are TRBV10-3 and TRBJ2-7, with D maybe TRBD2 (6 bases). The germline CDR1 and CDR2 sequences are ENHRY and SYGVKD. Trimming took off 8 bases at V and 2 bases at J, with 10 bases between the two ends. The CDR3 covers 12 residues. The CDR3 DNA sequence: TGTGCCATCGGGGACTCAACCTACGAGCAGTACTTC. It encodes CAIGDSTYEQYF.

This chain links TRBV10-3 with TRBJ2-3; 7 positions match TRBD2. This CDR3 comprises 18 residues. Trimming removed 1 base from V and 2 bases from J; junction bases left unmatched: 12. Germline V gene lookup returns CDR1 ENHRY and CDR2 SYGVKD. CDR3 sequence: CAISEFKRGPRVTDTQYF. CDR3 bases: TGTGCCATCAGTGAGTTCAAGCGGGGCCCTCGGGTCACAGATACGCAGTATTTT.

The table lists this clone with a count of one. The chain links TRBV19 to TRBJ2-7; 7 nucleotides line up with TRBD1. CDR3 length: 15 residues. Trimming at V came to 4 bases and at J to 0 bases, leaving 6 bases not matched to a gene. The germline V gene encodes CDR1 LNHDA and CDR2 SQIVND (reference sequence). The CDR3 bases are TGTGCCAGTAGTACAGAGGGGGCTGGCTCCTACGAGCAGTACTTC. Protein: CASSTEGAGSYEQYF.

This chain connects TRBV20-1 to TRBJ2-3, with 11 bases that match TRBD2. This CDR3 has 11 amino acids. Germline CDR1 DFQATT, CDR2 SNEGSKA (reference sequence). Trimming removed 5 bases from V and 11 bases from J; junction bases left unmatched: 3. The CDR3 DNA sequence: TGCAGTGCTTACACTAGCGGGAGGCAGTATTTT. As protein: CSAYTSGRQYF.

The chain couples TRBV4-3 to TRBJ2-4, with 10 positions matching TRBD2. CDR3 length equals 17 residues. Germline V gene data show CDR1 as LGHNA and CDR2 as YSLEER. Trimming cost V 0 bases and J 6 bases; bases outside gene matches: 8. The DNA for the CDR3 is TGCGCCAGCAGCCAAGATTCGCTAGCGGGAGTTGGAAACATTCAGTACTTC. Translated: CASSQDSLAGVGNIQYF.

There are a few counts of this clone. This CDR3 reads CASSAHTGDEQYF. DNA for the CDR3: TGTGCCAGCAGCGCACACACGGGTGACGAGCAGTACTTC. The rearrangement links TRBV9 to TRBJ2-7; D is ambiguous. The germline V gene encodes CDR1 SGDLS and CDR2 YYNGEE. Trimming took off 3 bases at V and 5 bases at J, with 12 bases between the two ends. The CDR3 is made up of 13 amino acids.

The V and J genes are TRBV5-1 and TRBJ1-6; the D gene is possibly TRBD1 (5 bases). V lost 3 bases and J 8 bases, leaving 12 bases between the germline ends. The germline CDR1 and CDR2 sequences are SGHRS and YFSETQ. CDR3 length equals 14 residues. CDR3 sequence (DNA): TGCGCCAGCAGCTCAGGGTATAAAGATTCACCCCTCCACTTT. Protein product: CASSSGYKDSPLHF.

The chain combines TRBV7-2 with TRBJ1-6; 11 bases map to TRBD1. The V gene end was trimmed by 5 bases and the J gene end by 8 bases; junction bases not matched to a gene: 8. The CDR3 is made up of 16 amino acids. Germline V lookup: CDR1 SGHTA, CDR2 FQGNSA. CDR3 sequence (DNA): TGTGCCAGCAGCCCCAACGGACAGGGGGCCTATTCACCCCTCCACTTT. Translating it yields CASSPNGQGAYSPLHF.

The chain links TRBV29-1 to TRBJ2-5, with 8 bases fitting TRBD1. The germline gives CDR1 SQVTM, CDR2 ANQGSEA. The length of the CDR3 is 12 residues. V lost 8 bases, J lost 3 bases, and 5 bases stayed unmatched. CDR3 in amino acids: CSFHRGKETQYF. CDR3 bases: TGCAGCTTCCACAGGGGGAAAGAGACCCAGTACTTC.

For the CDR3, the DNA is TGTGCCAGCTCACCACCGCCGGGGAGTGATGAGCAGTTCTTC. Its protein is CASSPPPGSDEQFF. The J gene is TRBJ2-1, the V gene TRBV18; a weak D match, TRBD2 (5 bases). V lost 0 bases to trimming and J lost 8 bases, with 11 bases between them. CDR1 is KGHSH, CDR2 LQKENI, per germline. The CDR3 is 14 residues long.

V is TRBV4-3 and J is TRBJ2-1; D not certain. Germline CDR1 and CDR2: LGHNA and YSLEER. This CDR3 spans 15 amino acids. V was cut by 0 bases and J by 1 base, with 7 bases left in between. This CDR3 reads CASSQDWLSYNEQFF. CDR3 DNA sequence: TGCGCCAGCAGCCAAGACTGGCTATCCTACAATGAGCAGTTCTTC.

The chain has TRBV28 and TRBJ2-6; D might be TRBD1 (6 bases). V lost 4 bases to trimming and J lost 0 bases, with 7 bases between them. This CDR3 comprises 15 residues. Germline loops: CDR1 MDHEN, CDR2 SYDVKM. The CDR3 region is CASSSQGSGANVLTF. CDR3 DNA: TGTGCCAGCAGTTCACAGGGCTCTGGGGCCAACGTCCTGACTTTC.

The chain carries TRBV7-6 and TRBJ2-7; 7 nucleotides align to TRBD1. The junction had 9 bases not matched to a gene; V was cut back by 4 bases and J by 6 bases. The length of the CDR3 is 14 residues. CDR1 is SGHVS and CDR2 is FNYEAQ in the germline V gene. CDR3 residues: CASSSGGRGREQYF. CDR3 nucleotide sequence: TGTGCCAGCAGCTCAGGGGGAAGAGGTCGCGAGCAGTACTTC.

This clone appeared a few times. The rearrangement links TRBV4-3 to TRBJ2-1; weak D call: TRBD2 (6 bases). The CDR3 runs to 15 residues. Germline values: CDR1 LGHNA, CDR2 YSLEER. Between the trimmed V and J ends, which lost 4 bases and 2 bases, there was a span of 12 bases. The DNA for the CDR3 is TGCGCCAGCAGCCGGGACTCGTTAACCTACAATGAGCAGTTCTTC. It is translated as CASSRDSLTYNEQFF.